The 4 T cell receptor beta chains in this list originate from one sample, sequenced in a study of identical twins. TCRdb processed the 5' RACE reads anew with MiXCR; each CDR3 protein has one entry. The sample holds around 1.7 million distinct CDR3 sequences, about 31% seen once. The sequenced sample consisted of cord blood. Every receptor here comes from a newborn girl in good health.

This chain uses TRBV12-3 or TRBV12-4 with TRBJ1-1, with a tentative D call TRBD1 (6 bases). CDR3 size: 13 residues. The V end lost 8 bases, the J end lost 0 bases, and 10 bases lay between the germline ends. The CDR3 DNA sequence: TGTGCCAGCGGGGGGACAATGAACACTGAAGCTTTCTTT. Its translation: CASGGTMNTEAFF.

This clonotype was picked up a small number of times. The rearrangement uses TRBV24-1 and TRBJ2-5, with a possible D match to TRBD2 (5 bases). The V gene lost 4 bases and the J gene lost 3 bases, with 8 bases spanning the gap. The CDR3 runs 13 residues. Germline CDR1 is KGHDR and CDR2 is SFDVKD. The DNA for the CDR3 is TGTGCCACCAGTGACAAGAGGGAAGAGACCCAGTACTTC. Residues: CATSDKREETQYF.

The chain is built from TRBV10-1 and TRBJ2-7; tentatively, D is TRBD1 or TRBD2 (6 bases each). V dropped 1 base and J dropped 1 base, with 11 bases sitting between them. Germline assignment: CDR1 WNHNN and CDR2 SYGVQD (reference sequence). CDR3 length equals 15 residues. The DNA for the CDR3 is TGCGCCAGCAGTGAGTATGGAGGGGGGTCCTACGAGCAGTACTTC. This translates into CASSEYGGGSYEQYF.

The V call is TRBV20-1, the J call TRBJ2-3, with 9 bases identical to TRBD1. Germline loops: CDR1 DFQATT, CDR2 SNEGSKA (reference sequence). With V trimmed by 5 bases and J by 8 bases, 11 bases remained unmatched. The CDR3 totals 14 residues. The CDR3 DNA follows: TGCAGTGCTCGCCGGGACAGGGCGCAAGGTACGCAGTATTTT. This translates into CSARRDRAQGTQYF.